The table lists the clone carrying this T cell receptor beta chain with a few counts. Reverse transcription of roughly 0.5 to 1 ug RNA was carried out with random hexamers. Amplification of TCR beta CDR3 used immunoSEQ multiplex PCR across 54 Vbeta and 13 Jbeta. Using its own MiXCR run on the immunoSEQ multiplex PCR reads, TCRdb lists one record per CDR3 protein. In the table there are hundreds of thousands of distinct CDR3 sequences, 85% of which are singletons. This sample stems from a study of CD8 T cells in Susac syndrome. CD8+ and CD4+ T cells circulating in blood were sequenced for TCR beta. Each multiple sclerosis control was a treatment-naive patient with relapsing-remitting disease that was either stable or active. TEMRA cells were FACS-enriched, with CD8+ and CD4+ T cells isolated negatively. The CDR3 is made up of 12 amino acids. Germline loops: CDR1 MNHNS, CDR2 SASEGT. The V end lost 8 bases, the J end lost 1 base, and 9 bases lay between the germline ends.

Source material: CD8+ T cells from PBMCs. The receptor's source is a human donor with multiple sclerosis. V gene TRBV6-1 combines with J gene TRBJ2-7; D possibly corresponds to TRBD1 (6 bases). Written as DNA, the CDR3 is TGTGCCAGCGCGACAGGTTCCTACGAGCAGTACTTC. It encodes CASATGSYEQYF.